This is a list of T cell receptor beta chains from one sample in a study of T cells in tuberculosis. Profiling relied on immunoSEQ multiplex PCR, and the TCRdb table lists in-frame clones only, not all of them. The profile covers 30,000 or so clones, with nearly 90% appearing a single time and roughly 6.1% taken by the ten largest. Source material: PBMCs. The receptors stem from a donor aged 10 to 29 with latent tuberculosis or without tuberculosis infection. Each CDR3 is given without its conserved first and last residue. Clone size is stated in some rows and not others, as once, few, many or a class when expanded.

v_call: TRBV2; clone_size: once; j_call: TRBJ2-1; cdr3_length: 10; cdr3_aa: ASRARGSEQF
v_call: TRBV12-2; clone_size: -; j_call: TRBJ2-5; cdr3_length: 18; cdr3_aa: ASRSLEGDMRVLPGETQY
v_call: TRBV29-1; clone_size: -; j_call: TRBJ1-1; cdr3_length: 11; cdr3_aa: SVANRGLTEAF
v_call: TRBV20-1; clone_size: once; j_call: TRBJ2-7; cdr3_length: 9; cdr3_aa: SVKTAYEQY
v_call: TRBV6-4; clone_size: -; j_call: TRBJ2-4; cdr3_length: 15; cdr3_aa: ASSVQTSGVAKNIQY
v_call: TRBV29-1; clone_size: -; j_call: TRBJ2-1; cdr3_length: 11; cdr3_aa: SGGTGPYNEQF
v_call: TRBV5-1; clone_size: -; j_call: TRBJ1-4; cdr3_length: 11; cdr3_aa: ASSGDTNEKLF
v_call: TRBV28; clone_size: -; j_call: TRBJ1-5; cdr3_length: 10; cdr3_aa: ASSLGGQPQH
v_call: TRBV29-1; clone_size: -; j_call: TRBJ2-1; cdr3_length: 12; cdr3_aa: SVITGTSGDEQF
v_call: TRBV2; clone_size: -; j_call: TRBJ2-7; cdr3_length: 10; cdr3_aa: ASSTRVGEQY
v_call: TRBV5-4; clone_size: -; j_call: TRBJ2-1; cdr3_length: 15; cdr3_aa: ASSLLGTSGDGNEQF
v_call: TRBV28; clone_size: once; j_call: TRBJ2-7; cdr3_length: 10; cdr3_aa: ASSLEGYEQY
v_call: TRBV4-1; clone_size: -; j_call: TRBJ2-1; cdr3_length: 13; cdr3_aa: ASSPTGTSTHEQF
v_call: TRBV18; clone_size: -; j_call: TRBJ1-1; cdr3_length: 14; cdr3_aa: ASSPNFGQGNTEAF
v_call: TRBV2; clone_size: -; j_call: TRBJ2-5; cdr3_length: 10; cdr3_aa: ASSVRLETQY
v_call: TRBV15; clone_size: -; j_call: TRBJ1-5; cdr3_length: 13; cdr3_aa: ATSRDRTGNKPQH
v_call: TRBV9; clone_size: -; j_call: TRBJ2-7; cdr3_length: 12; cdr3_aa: ASSDRDRGYEQY
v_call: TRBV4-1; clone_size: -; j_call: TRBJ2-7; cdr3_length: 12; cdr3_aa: ASSQVDRSYEQY